The source of this T cell receptor (beta chain) is a study of blood T cells in healthy people across ages. Then a second PCR, running about 6 to 12 cycles, was carried out with a sample-barcoded 5' primer and a J-beta primer mix. TCRdb passed the 5' RACE reads through MiXCR, listing each CDR3 protein once. The data show some 1.5 million distinct CDR3 sequences, about 28% seen once. This clonotype occurred a few times. This TCR was recovered from a woman aged 25 to 39 in good health. The specimen sequenced was blood.

As DNA, the CDR3 is TGTGCCAGCAGCTCATGGGGACTAGCGGGAACCCCCTCCTACAATGAGCAGTTCTTC. Protein: CASSSWGLAGTPSYNEQFF. The chain links TRBV7-2 to TRBJ2-1; TRBD2 matches at 13 bases. Germline V CDR1 and CDR2: SGHTA, FQGNSA. This CDR3 region has 19 residues. The V and J ends lost 4 bases and 0 bases, in that order; junction bases with no gene match: 9.